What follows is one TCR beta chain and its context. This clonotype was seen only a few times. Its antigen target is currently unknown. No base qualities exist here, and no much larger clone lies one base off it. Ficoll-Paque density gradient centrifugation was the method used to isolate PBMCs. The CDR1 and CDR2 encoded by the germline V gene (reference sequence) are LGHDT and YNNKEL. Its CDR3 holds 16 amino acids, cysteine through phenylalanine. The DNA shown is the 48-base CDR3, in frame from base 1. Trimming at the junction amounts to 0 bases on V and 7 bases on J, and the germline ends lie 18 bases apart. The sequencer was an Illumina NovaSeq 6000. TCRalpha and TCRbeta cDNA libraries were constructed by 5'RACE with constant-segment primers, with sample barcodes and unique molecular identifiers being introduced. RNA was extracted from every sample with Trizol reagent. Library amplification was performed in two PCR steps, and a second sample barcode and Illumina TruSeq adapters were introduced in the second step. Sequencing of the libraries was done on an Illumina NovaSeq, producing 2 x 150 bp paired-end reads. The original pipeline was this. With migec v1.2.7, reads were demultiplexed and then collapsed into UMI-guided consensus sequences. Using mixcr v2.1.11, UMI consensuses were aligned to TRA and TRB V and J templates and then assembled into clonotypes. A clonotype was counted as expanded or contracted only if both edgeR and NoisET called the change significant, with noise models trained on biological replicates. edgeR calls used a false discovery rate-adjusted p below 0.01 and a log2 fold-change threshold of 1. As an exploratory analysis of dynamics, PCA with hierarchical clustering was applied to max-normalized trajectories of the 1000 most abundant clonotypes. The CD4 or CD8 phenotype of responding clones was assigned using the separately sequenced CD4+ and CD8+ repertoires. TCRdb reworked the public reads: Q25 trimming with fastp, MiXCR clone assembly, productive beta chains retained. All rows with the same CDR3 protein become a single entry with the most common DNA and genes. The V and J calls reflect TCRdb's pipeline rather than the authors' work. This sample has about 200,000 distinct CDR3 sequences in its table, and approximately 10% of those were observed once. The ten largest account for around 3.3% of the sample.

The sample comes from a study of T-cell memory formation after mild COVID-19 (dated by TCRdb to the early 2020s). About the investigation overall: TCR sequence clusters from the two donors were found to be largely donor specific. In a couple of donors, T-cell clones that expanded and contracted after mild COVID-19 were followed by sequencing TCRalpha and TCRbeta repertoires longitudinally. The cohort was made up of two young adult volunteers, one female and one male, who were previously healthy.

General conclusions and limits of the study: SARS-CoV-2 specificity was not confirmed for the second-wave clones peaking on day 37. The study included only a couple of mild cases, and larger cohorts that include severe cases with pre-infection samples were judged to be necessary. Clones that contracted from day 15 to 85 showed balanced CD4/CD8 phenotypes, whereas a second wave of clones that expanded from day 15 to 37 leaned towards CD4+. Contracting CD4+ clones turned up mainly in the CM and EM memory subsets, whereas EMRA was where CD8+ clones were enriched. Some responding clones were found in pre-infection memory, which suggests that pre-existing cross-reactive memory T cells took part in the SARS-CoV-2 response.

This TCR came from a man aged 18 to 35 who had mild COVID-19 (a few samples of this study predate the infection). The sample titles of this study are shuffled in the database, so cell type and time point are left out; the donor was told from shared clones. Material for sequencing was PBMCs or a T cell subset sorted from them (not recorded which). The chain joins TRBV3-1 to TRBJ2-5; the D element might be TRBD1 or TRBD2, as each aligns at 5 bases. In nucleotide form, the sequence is TGTGCCAGCAGCCAAGAGGTGGGCAAGATGAGGGGGACCCAGTACTTC. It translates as CASSQEVGKMRGTQYF.